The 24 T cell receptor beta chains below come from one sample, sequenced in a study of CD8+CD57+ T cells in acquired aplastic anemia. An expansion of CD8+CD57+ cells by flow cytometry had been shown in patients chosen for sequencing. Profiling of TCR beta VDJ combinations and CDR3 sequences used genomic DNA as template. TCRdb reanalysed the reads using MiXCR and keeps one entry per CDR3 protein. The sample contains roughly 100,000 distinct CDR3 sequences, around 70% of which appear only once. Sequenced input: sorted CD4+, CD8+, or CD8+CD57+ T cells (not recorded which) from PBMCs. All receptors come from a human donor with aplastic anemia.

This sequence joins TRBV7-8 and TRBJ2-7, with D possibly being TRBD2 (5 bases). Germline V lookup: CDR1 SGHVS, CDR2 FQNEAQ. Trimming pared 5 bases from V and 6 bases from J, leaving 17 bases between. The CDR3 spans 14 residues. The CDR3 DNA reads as TGTGCCAGCAGCCACGTTAAGAGCGGAGGCGAGCAGTACTTC. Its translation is CASSHVKSGGEQYF.

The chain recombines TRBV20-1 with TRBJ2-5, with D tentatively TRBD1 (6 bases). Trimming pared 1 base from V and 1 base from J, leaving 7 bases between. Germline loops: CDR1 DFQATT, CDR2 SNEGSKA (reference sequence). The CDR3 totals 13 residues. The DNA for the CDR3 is TGCAGTGCTAGAGCGGACAGCCAAGAGACCCAGTACTTC. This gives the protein CSARADSQETQYF.

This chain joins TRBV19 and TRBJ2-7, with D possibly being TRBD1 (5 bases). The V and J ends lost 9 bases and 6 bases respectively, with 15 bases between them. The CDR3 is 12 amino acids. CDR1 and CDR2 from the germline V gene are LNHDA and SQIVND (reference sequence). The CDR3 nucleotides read TGTGCCAGCTCAGACAGACTGGGCGAGCAGTACTTC. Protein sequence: CASSDRLGEQYF.

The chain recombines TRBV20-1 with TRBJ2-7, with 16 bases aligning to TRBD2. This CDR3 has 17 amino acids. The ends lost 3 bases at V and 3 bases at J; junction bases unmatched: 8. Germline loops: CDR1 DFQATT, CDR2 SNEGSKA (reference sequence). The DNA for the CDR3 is TGCAGTGCTAGGACGGGACTAGCGGGGGGGCCGATCTACGAGCAGTACTTC. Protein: CSARTGLAGGPIYEQYF.

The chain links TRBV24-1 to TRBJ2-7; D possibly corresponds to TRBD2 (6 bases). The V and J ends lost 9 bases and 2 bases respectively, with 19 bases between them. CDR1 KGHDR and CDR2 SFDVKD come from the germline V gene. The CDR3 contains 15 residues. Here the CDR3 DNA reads TGTGCCACCCCTCTGGCCCCGGGAGATCCCTACGAGCAGTACTTC. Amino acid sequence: CATPLAPGDPYEQYF.

The CDR3: CASSESGGQNSPLHF. In nucleotides, the CDR3 is TGTGCCAGCAGTGAATCGGGAGGCCAGAATTCACCCCTCCACTTT. The chain combines TRBV25-1 with TRBJ1-6; D remains ambiguous. The CDR3 spans 15 residues. The germline V and J ends were trimmed by 1 base and 7 bases, with 11 bases remaining between them. Germline CDR1 MGHDK, CDR2 SYGVNS.

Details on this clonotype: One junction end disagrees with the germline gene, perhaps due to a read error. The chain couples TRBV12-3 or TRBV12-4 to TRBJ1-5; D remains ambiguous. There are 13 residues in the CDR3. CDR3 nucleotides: TGTACCAGCAGTTTGTCCTACAATCAGCCCCAGCATTTT. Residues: CTSSLSYNQPQHF.

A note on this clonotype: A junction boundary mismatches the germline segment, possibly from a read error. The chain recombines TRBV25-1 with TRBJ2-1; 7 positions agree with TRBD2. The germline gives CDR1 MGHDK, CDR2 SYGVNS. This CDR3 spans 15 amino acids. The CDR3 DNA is TGTGCCAACAGTGAAGGTCCCAGCGGGGTGAGTGAGCAGTTCTTC. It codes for CANSEGPSGVSEQFF. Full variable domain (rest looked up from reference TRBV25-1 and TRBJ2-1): EADIYQTPRYLVIGTGKKITLECSQTMGHDKMYWYQQDPGMELHLIHYSYGVNSTEKGDLSSESTVSRIRTEHFPLTLESARPSHTSQYLCANSEGPSGVSEQFFGPGTRLTVL.

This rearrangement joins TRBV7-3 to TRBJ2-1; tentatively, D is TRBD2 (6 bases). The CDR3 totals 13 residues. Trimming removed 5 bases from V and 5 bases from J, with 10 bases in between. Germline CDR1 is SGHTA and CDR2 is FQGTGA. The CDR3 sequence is CASSRDSHNEQFF. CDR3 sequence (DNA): TGTGCCAGCAGCCGGGACTCTCACAATGAGCAGTTCTTC.

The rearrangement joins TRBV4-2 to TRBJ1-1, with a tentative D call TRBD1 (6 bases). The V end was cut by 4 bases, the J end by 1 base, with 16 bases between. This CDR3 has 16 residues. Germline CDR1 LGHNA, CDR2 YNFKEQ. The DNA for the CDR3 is TGTGCCAGCAGCCTACCCTCCCGGACAGAGAACACTGAAGCTTTCTTT. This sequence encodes CASSLPSRTENTEAFF.

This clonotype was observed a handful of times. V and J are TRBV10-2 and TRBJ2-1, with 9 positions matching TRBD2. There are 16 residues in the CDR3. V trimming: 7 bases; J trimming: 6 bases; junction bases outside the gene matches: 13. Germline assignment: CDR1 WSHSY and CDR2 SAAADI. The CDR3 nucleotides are TGCGCCAGCACTTCGCAGACTAGCGGAGGGGGCAATGAGCAGTTCTTC. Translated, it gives CASTSQTSGGGNEQFF.

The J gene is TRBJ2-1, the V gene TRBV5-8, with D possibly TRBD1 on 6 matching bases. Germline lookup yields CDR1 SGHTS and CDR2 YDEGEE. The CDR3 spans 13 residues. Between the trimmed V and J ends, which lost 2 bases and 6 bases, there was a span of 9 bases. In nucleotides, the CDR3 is TGTGCCAGCAGCTTAGACAGGCCCAATGAGCAGTTCTTC. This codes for CASSLDRPNEQFF.

The DNA of the CDR3 is TGCAGTGCTAGGGGAGGGCCCCAAGAGACCCAGTACTTC. It translates to CSARGGPQETQYF. This sequence joins TRBV20-1 and TRBJ2-5; 7 bases match TRBD2. The CDR3 spans 13 residues. V lost 3 bases to trimming and J lost 1 base; unmatched junction nucleotides: 2. Germline V gives CDR1 DFQATT, CDR2 SNEGSKA (reference sequence).

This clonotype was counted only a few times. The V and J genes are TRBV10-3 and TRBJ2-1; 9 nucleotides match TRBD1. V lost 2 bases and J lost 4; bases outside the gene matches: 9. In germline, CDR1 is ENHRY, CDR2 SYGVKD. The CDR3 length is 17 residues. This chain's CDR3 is CAISETGTGIIYNEQFF. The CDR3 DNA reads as TGTGCCATCAGTGAGACCGGGACAGGGATAATATACAATGAGCAGTTCTTC.

CDR3 sequence: CSASPPTAYNEQFF. CDR3 coding DNA: TGCAGTGCTAGTCCCCCGACAGCTTACAATGAGCAGTTCTTC. The genes are TRBV20-1 and TRBJ2-1; tentative D call: TRBD1 (5 bases). The CDR3 spans 14 residues. The germline V and J ends were trimmed by 3 bases and 4 bases, with 13 bases remaining between them. Germline V lookup: CDR1 DFQATT, CDR2 SNEGSKA (reference sequence).

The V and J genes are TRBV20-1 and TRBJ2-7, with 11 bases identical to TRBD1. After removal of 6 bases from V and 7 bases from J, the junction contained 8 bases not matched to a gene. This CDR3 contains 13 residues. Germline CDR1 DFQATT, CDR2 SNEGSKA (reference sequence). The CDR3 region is CSARGQGAREQYF. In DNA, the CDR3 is TGCAGTGCCCGAGGACAGGGGGCGAGGGAGCAGTACTTC.

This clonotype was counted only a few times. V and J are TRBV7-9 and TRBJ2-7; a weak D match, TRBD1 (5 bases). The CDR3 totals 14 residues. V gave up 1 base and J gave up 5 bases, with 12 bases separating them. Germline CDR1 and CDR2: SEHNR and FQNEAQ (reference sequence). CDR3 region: CASSLVAGFNEQYF. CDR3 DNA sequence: TGTGCCAGCAGCTTAGTTGCAGGGTTCAACGAGCAGTACTTC.

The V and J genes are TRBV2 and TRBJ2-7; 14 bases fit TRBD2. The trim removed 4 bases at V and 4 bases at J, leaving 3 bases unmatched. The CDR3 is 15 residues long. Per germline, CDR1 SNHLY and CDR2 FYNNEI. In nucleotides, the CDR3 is TGTGCCAGCAGTGGGACTAGCGGGGGGTTATACGAGCAGTACTTC. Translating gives CASSGTSGGLYEQYF.

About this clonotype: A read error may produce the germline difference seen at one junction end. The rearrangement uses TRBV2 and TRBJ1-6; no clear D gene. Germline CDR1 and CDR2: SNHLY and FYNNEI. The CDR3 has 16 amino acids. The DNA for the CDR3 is TGTGCCATCAGTGAGCAGCTGTGCTCCTATAATTCACCCCTCCACTTT. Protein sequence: CAISEQLCSYNSPLHF.

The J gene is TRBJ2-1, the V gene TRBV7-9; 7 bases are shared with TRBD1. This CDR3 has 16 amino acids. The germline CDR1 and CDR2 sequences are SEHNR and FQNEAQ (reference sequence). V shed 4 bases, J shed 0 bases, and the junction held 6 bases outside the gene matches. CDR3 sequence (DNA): TGTGCCAGCAGCTACCCCAGGGGGAGCTCCTACAATGAGCAGTTCTTC. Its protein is CASSYPRGSSYNEQFF. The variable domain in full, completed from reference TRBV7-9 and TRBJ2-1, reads DTGVSQNPRHKITKRGQNVTFRCDPISEHNRLYWYRQTLGQGPEFLTYFQNEAQLEKSRLLSDRFSAERPKGSFSTLEIQRTEQGDSAMYLCASSYPRGSSYNEQFFGPGTRLTVL.

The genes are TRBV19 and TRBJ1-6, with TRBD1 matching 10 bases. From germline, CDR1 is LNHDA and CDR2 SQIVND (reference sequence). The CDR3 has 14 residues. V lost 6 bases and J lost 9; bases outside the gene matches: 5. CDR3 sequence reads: CASRQTGGFSPLHF. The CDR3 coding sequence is TGTGCCAGTAGACAGACAGGGGGCTTTTCACCCCTCCACTTT.

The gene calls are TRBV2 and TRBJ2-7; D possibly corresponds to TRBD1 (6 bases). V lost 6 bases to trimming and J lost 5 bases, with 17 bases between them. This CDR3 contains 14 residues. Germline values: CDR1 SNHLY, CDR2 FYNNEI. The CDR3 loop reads CASRSGRQGNEQYF. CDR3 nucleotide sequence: TGTGCCAGCAGGAGCGGCCGCCAGGGGAACGAGCAGTACTTC.

CDR3 sequence: CAIGSEASTDTQYF. The CDR3 coding sequence is TGTGCCATCGGAAGCGAGGCTAGCACAGATACGCAGTATTTT. The rearrangement joins TRBV10-3 to TRBJ2-3; no definite D call. CDR1 is ENHRY, CDR2 SYGVKD, per germline. V was cut by 8 bases and J by 0 bases, with 12 bases left in between. The CDR3 is 14 residues long.

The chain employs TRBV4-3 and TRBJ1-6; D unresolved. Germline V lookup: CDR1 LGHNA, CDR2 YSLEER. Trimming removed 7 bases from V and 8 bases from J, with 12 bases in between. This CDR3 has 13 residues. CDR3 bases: TGCGCCAGCAAGGTCAGCCTCGATTCACCCCTCCACTTT. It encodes CASKVSLDSPLHF.